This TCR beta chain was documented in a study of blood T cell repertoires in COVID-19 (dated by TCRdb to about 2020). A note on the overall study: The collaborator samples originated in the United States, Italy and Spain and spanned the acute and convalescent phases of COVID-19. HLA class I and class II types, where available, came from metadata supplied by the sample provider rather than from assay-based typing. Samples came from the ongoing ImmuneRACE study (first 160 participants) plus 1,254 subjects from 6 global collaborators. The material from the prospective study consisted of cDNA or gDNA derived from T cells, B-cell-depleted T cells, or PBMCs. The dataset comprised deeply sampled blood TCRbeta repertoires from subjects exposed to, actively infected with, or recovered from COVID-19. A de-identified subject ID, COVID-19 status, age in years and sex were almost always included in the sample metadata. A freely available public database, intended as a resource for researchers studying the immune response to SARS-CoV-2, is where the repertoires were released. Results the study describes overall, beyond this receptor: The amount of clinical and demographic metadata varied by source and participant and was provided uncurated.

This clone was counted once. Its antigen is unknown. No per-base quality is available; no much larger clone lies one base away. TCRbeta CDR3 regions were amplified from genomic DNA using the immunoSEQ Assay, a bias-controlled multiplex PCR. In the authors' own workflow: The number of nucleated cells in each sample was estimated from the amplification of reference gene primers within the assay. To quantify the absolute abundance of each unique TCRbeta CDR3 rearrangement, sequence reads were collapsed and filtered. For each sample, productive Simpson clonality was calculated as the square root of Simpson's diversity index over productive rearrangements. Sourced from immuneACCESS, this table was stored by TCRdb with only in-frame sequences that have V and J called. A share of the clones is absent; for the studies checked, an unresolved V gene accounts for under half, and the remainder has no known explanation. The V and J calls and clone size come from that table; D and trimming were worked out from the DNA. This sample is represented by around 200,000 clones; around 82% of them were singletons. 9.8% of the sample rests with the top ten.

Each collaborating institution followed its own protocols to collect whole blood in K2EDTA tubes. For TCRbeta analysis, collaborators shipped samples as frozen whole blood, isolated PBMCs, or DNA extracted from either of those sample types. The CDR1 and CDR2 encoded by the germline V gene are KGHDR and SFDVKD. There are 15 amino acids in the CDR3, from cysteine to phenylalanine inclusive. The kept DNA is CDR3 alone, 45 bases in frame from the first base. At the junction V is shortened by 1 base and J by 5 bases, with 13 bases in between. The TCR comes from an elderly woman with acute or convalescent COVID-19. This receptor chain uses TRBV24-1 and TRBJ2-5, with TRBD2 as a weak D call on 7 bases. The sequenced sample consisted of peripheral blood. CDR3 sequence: CATSDFLGGAETQYF. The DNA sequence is TGTGCCACCAGTGATTTTTTGGGGGGGGCGGAGACCCAGTACTTC.